The sequence of this T cell receptor beta chain was determined in a study of identical twins. Study findings and constraints: The authors noted that invariant MAIT and iNKT cells could partly confound zero-insertion analyses. Reduced insertions were recorded for abundant cord blood beta clonotypes, with no such pattern in memory repertoires.

Template switching added a universal primer site, and cDNA bore unique molecular identifiers. In TCRdb, the 5' RACE reads were re-called with MiXCR into one record per CDR3 protein. The sample comprises fewer than 650,000 distinct CDR3 sequences, 9.6% of which are singletons, and more than 2.5% rests with the top ten. This CDR3 comprises 14 residues. The germline V gene has CDR1 MNHEY and CDR2 SMNVEV (reference sequence). V lost 8 bases and J lost 6, with 18 bases in between. A word on this clonotype: Its antigen remains unknown.

These data were also filed under a second study, of yellow fever vaccine responses in identical twins. From that report: Vaccine-induced T cell responses in twins were reportedly observed to appear partly convergent, partly personalized.

The sequence was obtained from a woman aged 18-29 years in good health. The chain uses TRBV27 and TRBJ2-3; D may match TRBD1 or TRBD2 (6 bases each). The sample comprised PBMCs. The CDR3 nucleotides are TGTGCCAGCGCCGGGGGCTTCGCCATCGATACGCAGTATTTT. As protein: CASAGGFAIDTQYF.